This TCR beta chain is from a study of blood T cells in healthy people across ages. A second PCR, run for about 6 to 11 cycles, used a sample-barcoded 5' primer plus a J-beta primer mix. TCRdb itself ran the 5' RACE reads through MiXCR, one entry per CDR3 protein. This sample yields around 620,000 distinct CDR3 sequences, of which 27% are seen a single time; 15% to 20% belongs to the top ten. V dropped 4 bases and J dropped 6 bases, with 13 bases sitting between them. The germline CDR1 and CDR2 sequences are MNHEY and SMNVEV (reference sequence). The CDR3 is 14 residues long. This receptor was taken from a woman aged 70-85 years in good health. Sequencing input: blood. The gene calls are TRBV27 and TRBJ1-5, with D perhaps matching TRBD1 (6 bases). The CDR3 protein is CASSSSRGGQPQHF. The CDR3 region has the DNA TGTGCCAGCAGTTCCTCCAGGGGCGGTCAGCCCCAGCATTTT.